This T cell receptor beta chain emerged from a study of T cell responses to AZD1222 COVID-19 vaccine. With regard to this clone: Its antigen is unidentified.

Findings and limits, study-wide: Spike-wide vaccine-associated CD4 TCRs dominated at 160-218 and 743-854. Increases in Spike-specific TCR breadth and depth were seen after two AZD1222 doses. In all cases, repertoires were sampled only after the peak T cell response.

TCRdb's copy holds only in-frame clones and misses some; the assay was immunoSEQ multiplex PCR. The profile shows about 130,000 clones, roughly 88% of them singletons. The sequencing used peripheral blood, collected 28 days after the second AZD1222 dose. The receptor was derived from an adult who received the AZD1222 COVID-19 vaccine.

DNA of the CDR3: TGTGCCAGCACCGGCGGACAGGGGTTCCCCGATACGCAGTATTTT. Its protein product is CASTGGQGFPDTQYF. The rearrangement links TRBV28 to TRBJ2-3, with TRBD1 matching over 9 bases. This CDR3 comprises 15 residues. Per the germline V gene, CDR1 is MDHEN and CDR2 is SYDVKM. J lost 6 bases, V lost 7 bases, and 11 bases had no gene match.